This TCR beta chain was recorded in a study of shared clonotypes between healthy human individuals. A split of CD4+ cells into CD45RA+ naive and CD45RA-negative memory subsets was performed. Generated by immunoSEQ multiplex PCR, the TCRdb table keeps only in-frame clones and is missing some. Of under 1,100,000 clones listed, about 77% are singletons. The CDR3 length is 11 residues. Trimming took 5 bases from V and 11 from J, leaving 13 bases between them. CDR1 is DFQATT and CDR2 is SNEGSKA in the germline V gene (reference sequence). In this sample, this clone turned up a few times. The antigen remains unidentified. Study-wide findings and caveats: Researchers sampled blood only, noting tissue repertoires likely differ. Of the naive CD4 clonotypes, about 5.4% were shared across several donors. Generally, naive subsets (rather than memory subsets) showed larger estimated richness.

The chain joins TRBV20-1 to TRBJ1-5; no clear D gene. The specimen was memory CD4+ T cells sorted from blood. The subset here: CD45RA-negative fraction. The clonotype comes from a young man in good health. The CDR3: CSAYRETTQHF. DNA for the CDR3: TGCAGTGCTTACCGGGAAACAACCCAGCATTTT.